These T cell receptor beta chains were read from a single sample in a study of PD-1 blockade in classical Hodgkin lymphoma. The method was immunoSEQ multiplex PCR; TCRdb's version includes in-frame clones alone and lacks a portion of them. The data contain about 28,000 clones, approximately 70% of them seen just once; the ten biggest clones take up around 28%. Sequences were derived from peripheral blood mononuclear cells (PBMCs), sampled before the second cycle of nivolumab. The receptors shown here come from a human donor with classical Hodgkin lymphoma. CDR3s include the opening cysteine and the closing phenylalanine or tryptophan. Fields, in order: D gene, J gene, clone size, V gene, CDR3 DNA, CDR3 protein. The D gene is left open where the match is weak. Rows may omit the clone size; those that give it use once, few, many or a size class.

d_call: .
j_call: TRBJ2-5
clone_size: .
v_call: TRBV29-1
cdr3_nt: TGCAGCGTTCATCATGCTGGGCCGAGGGAGACCCAGTACTTC
cdr3_aa: CSVHHAGPRETQYF

d_call: .
j_call: TRBJ2-7
clone_size: .
v_call: TRBV29-1
cdr3_nt: TGCAGCGTCCGGGGCGGGGCCCGAGGTGCCTACGAGCAGTACTTC
cdr3_aa: CSVRGGARGAYEQYF

d_call: TRBD1
j_call: TRBJ1-6
clone_size: few
v_call: TRBV7-9
cdr3_nt: TGTGCCAGCAGCGTAACAACAGGGGCGAGCTCCTATAATTCACCCCTCCACTTT
cdr3_aa: CASSVTTGASSYNSPLHF

d_call: .
j_call: TRBJ1-2
clone_size: .
v_call: TRBV27
cdr3_nt: TGTGCCAGCAGTTTTGGAGGATCTAACTATGGCTACACCTTC
cdr3_aa: CASSFGGSNYGYTF

d_call: .
j_call: TRBJ1-2
clone_size: few
v_call: TRBV28
cdr3_nt: TGTGCCAGCCATCGGGCAGGGGATGATGGCTACACCTTC
cdr3_aa: CASHRAGDDGYTF

d_call: .
j_call: TRBJ1-2
clone_size: .
v_call: TRBV28
cdr3_nt: TGTGCCAGCAGTTTAGGTCCAGCCCTTGTCTATGGCTACACCTTC
cdr3_aa: CASSLGPALVYGYTF

d_call: .
j_call: TRBJ2-3
clone_size: .
v_call: TRBV5-5
cdr3_nt: TGTGCCAGCAGCTTGTCTGGCAGAAACACAGATACGCAGTATTTT
cdr3_aa: CASSLSGRNTDTQYF

d_call: TRBD1
j_call: TRBJ2-1
clone_size: .
v_call: TRBV7-2
cdr3_nt: TGTGCCAGCAGCTTAAACAGGGGGGCTAATGAGCAGTTCTTC
cdr3_aa: CASSLNRGANEQFF

d_call: .
j_call: TRBJ1-1
clone_size: .
v_call: TRBV5-6
cdr3_nt: TGTGCCAGCAGCACCTATGTTGGCGGAATAAAATTGAACACTGAAGCTTTCTTT
cdr3_aa: CASSTYVGGIKLNTEAFF

d_call: .
j_call: TRBJ2-3
clone_size: .
v_call: TRBV7-9
cdr3_nt: TGTGCCAGCAGCTTCAGCGGACTGTTTGGGACAGATACGCAGTATTTT
cdr3_aa: CASSFSGLFGTDTQYF

d_call: .
j_call: TRBJ2-7
clone_size: .
v_call: TRBV4-1
cdr3_nt: TGCGCCAGCAGCCAAGGGTCCAGGGGGGAAGAGCAGTACTTC
cdr3_aa: CASSQGSRGEEQYF

d_call: .
j_call: TRBJ1-3
clone_size: .
v_call: TRBV19
cdr3_nt: TGTGCCAGTAGTATAGTGGGGGGACGCATCGGAAACACCATATATTTT
cdr3_aa: CASSIVGGRIGNTIYF

d_call: TRBD2
j_call: TRBJ2-1
clone_size: .
v_call: TRBV7-9
cdr3_nt: TGTGCCAGCAGCGTAGCGGGGGGGGCGGGTGAGCAGTTCTTC
cdr3_aa: CASSVAGGAGEQFF

d_call: TRBD2
j_call: TRBJ2-1
clone_size: .
v_call: TRBV10-3
cdr3_nt: TGTGCCATCGGTCGGACTAGCGGGAGTGATGAGCAGTTCTTC
cdr3_aa: CAIGRTSGSDEQFF

d_call: .
j_call: TRBJ1-1
clone_size: .
v_call: TRBV27
cdr3_nt: TGTGCCAGCAGTTGGACATCAGGGAACACTGAAGCTTTCTTT
cdr3_aa: CASSWTSGNTEAFF

d_call: TRBD2
j_call: TRBJ2-3
clone_size: .
v_call: TRBV6-1
cdr3_nt: TGTGCCAGCAAGCTAGCGGGAGCGGGCACAGATACGCAGTATTTT
cdr3_aa: CASKLAGAGTDTQYF